The 31 T cell receptor beta chains listed next were all sequenced from one sample in a study of T cells in Graves' hyperthyroidism and ophthalmopathy. Amplified TCR beta CDR3 regions derived from RNA transcripts. When the TCR CDR3 underwent first-round RT-PCR, the HTBI primer set was used. TCRdb re-called the multiplex PCR reads through MiXCR, storing one row per CDR3 protein. The table includes 300,000 to 450,000 distinct CDR3 sequences, roughly 13% detected once. The sample taken for sequencing was blood. The source of these receptors is a man aged 30-40 years with Graves' hyperthyroidism that later progressed to Graves' ophthalmopathy.

This clonotype was detected a few times. The chain recombines TRBV6-5 with TRBJ2-1; TRBD2 might be the D (6 bases). The V end lost 2 bases, the J end lost 9 bases, and 17 bases lay between the germline ends. The germline V gene encodes CDR1 MNHEY and CDR2 SVGAGI. This CDR3 is 15 amino acids long. The CDR3 sequence is CASSYNTGLRGEQFF. CDR3 DNA: TGTGCCAGCAGTTACAACACAGGACTAAGGGGTGAGCAGTTCTTC.

This clonotype was recorded many times. The chain carries TRBV5-1 and TRBJ2-3; TRBD2 matches 9 bases. Germline CDR1 is SGHRS and CDR2 is YFSETQ. There are 16 residues in the CDR3. The V gene end was trimmed by 0 bases and the J gene end by 4 bases; junction bases not matched to a gene: 6. The CDR3 region is CASSLGFAGGPDTQYF. CDR3 DNA sequence: TGCGCCAGCAGCTTGGGCTTTGCGGGGGGGCCAGATACGCAGTATTTT.

This clonotype was counted at least ten times. The chain is built from TRBV20-1 and TRBJ1-4; 10 bases are shared with TRBD1. This CDR3 comprises 16 residues. J gave up 2 bases and V 5 bases, and 8 bases lay outside the gene matches. Germline assignment: CDR1 DFQATT and CDR2 SNEGSKA (reference sequence). This CDR3 reads CSAPRQGAFTNEKLFF. The CDR3, as DNA: TGCAGTGCTCCTCGACAGGGGGCCTTCACTAATGAAAAACTGTTTTTT.

This clonotype came up many times. V and J are TRBV12-5 and TRBJ2-5; no reliable D call. Germline V CDR1 and CDR2: LGHNT, FRNRAP. Deletions cut 2 bases from V and 5 bases from J, with 9 bases between. This CDR3 is built from 13 residues. The CDR3 loop is CASGLPPWETQYF. DNA of the CDR3: TGTGCTAGTGGTTTGCCACCGTGGGAGACCCAGTACTTC. The variable domain in full, with the rest retrieved from reference TRBV12-5 and TRBJ2-5, is DARVTQTPRHKVTEMGQEVTMRCQPILGHNTVFWYRQTMMQGLELLAYFRNRAPLDDSGMPKDRFSAEMPDATLATLKIQPSEPRDSAVYFCASGLPPWETQYFGPGTRLLVL.

This clonotype was detected only a few times. The chain combines TRBV6-2 or TRBV6-3 with TRBJ2-7; 7 bases are a match to TRBD1. Losses at the gene ends were 6 bases for V and 5 bases for J; bases not matched to a gene: 10. The CDR3 extends over 14 amino acids. CDR1 and CDR2 from the germline V gene are MNHEY and SVGEGT. CDR3 in amino acids: CASSLQGNRNEQYF. The DNA for the CDR3 is TGTGCCAGCAGCCTACAGGGGAACCGGAACGAGCAGTACTTC.

The V gene is TRBV10-2, the J gene TRBJ1-1; D is unclear. V gave up 3 bases and J gave up 3 bases, with 11 bases separating them. Per the germline V gene, CDR1 is WSHSY and CDR2 is SAAADI. The CDR3 extends over 14 amino acids. The CDR3 here is CASSDPSWDTEAFF. CDR3 nucleotides: TGCGCCAGCAGTGACCCTTCGTGGGACACTGAAGCTTTCTTT.

V usage is TRBV9 and J usage is TRBJ2-3; the match to TRBD1 covers 9 bases. The CDR3 is made up of 18 amino acids. V shed 4 bases and J 0 bases; nucleotides not matched to a gene: 12. CDR1 and CDR2 (germline): SGDLS, YYNGEE. The CDR3 DNA is TGTGCCAGCAGCCCGTATTGGGGGGGGACAGGGAGCACAGATACGCAGTATTTT. The encoded protein is CASSPYWGGTGSTDTQYF.

This clonotype was seen a handful of times. The gene calls are TRBV27 and TRBJ2-5; 11 bases map to TRBD1. CDR1 and CDR2 from the germline V gene are MNHEY and SMNVEV (reference sequence). V lost 5 bases, J lost 6 bases, and 5 bases stayed unmatched. This CDR3 contains 14 residues. The CDR3 DNA reads as TGTGCCAGCAGTACCGGGACAGGGGGAAAGACCCAGTACTTC. Its translation is CASSTGTGGKTQYF.

This clonotype was found many times. DNA of the CDR3: TGTGCCAGCAGTCCCCTTTCGGGGGAGACCCAGTACTTC. Its protein is CASSPLSGETQYF. The chain joins TRBV12-3 or TRBV12-4 to TRBJ2-5, with a possible D match to TRBD2 (5 bases). Trimming shortened V by 5 bases and J by 5 bases, and 12 bases separated the two germline ends. CDR3 length: 13 amino acids.

This clonotype showed up many times. V and J are TRBV3-1 and TRBJ1-6; D is uncertain. V was cut by 0 bases and J by 10 bases, with 4 bases left in between. The CDR3 loop spans 12 amino acids. Germline CDR1 and CDR2: LGHDT and YNNKEL (reference sequence). The CDR3 DNA sequence: TGTGCCAGCAGCCAAGACATCTCACCCCTCCACTTT. Protein sequence: CASSQDISPLHF.

This clonotype was counted ten times or more. This chain uses TRBV6-1 with TRBJ1-4; D is unresolved. Trimming removed 7 bases from V and 10 bases from J, with 19 bases in between. Per the germline V gene, CDR1 is MNHNS and CDR2 is SASEGT. The CDR3 is made up of 14 amino acids. CDR3 coding DNA: TGTGCCAGCATGACACAAAGAGGGTTTCGAAAACTGTTTTTT. Translation: CASMTQRGFRKLFF.

This clonotype was found a few times. J is TRBJ2-7 and V is TRBV6-1; D assignment may be TRBD1 or TRBD2 (7 bases each). The V and J ends lost 4 bases and 4 bases respectively, with 14 bases between them. The CDR3 totals 14 residues. Germline assignment: CDR1 MNHNS and CDR2 SASEGT. Here the CDR3 DNA reads TGTGCCAGCAGTGTCACCAGGGGGGGATACGAGCAGTACTTC. Protein product: CASSVTRGGYEQYF.

The chain carries TRBV19 and TRBJ2-5; 10 nucleotides agree with TRBD1. In germline, CDR1 is LNHDA, CDR2 SQIVND (reference sequence). The CDR3 loop spans 17 amino acids. J lost 4 bases, V lost 5 bases, and 13 bases had no gene match. The CDR3 loop is CASSAGTGVRQLETQYF. The CDR3 nucleotides are TGTGCCAGTAGTGCCGGGACAGGGGTTCGCCAGTTAGAGACCCAGTACTTC.

In this sample, this clonotype turned up many times. J is TRBJ2-1 and V is TRBV27; 11 nucleotides align to TRBD2. The CDR3 runs 15 residues. Germline CDR1 and CDR2: MNHEY and SMNVEV (reference sequence). V shed 6 bases, J shed 2 bases, and the junction held 3 bases outside the gene matches. CDR3 coding DNA: TGTGCCAGCAGCCCTAGCGGGGGGCCCTACAATGAGCAGTTCTTC. Translation: CASSPSGGPYNEQFF.

The CDR3 sequence: CASSLGQGWPGSYNSPLHF. The CDR3, as DNA: TGTGCCAGCAGTTTAGGACAGGGGTGGCCAGGCTCCTATAATTCACCCCTCCACTTT. The rearrangement joins TRBV27 to TRBJ1-6; TRBD1 aligns across 9 bases. The V segment lost 2 bases and the J segment 0 bases; nucleotides outside the gene matches: 8. The CDR3 has 19 amino acids. Germline CDR1 is MNHEY and CDR2 is SMNVEV (reference sequence).

The sample holds many counts of this clonotype. V usage is TRBV7-9 and J usage is TRBJ2-7; TRBD1 matches 8 bases. This CDR3 has 14 amino acids. Germline CDR1 SEHNR, CDR2 FQNEAQ (reference sequence). V shed 3 bases and J 5 bases; nucleotides not matched to a gene: 6. The CDR3 nucleotides are TGTGCCAGCAGCTTCGGACAGGGTTTCCACGAGCAGTACTTC. Protein: CASSFGQGFHEQYF.

This chain uses TRBV30 with TRBJ1-1; D is perhaps TRBD1 (5 bases). Germline V CDR1 and CDR2: GTSNPN, SVGIG (reference sequence). This CDR3 contains 13 residues. V was shortened by 7 bases and J by 3 bases, with 15 bases between the two germline ends. The CDR3 DNA reads TGTGCCTCCGGGGGGGGGAGAGACACTGAAGCTTTCTTT. Translation: CASGGGRDTEAFF.

This clonotype showed up many times. The rearrangement joins TRBV2 to TRBJ1-2; D is undetermined. The germline CDR1 and CDR2 sequences are SNHLY and FYNNEI. Between the trimmed V and J ends, which lost 6 bases and 6 bases, there was a span of 11 bases. This CDR3 region has 12 residues. CDR3 amino acids: CASRTYSDGYTF. CDR3 nucleotides: TGTGCCAGCAGGACATACTCGGATGGCTACACCTTC.

This clonotype has ten or more counts. The V call is TRBV2, the J call TRBJ2-2, with TRBD1 matching 8 bases. Trimming at V came to 6 bases and at J to 4 bases, leaving 7 bases not matched to a gene. Per germline, CDR1 SNHLY and CDR2 FYNNEI. The CDR3 is 15 amino acids. The DNA for the CDR3 is TGTGCCAGCAGCCAGGACAGGGTGGGCACCGGGGAGCTGTTTTTT. Translation gives CASSQDRVGTGELFF.

This clonotype was picked up a small number of times. This sequence joins TRBV10-1 and TRBJ1-6; D is unresolved. The CDR3 runs 15 residues. Trimming cost V 6 bases and J 7 bases, with 16 bases left between them. Germline V gives CDR1 WNHNN, CDR2 SYGVQD (reference sequence). CDR3 sequence: CASSPGGIGNSPLHF. CDR3 nucleotide sequence: TGCGCCAGCAGCCCTGGAGGGATAGGCAATTCACCCCTCCACTTT.

This chain links TRBV7-7 with TRBJ2-7, with a tentative D call TRBD1 (5 bases). Between the trimmed V and J ends, which lost 5 bases and 6 bases, there was a span of 14 bases. Germline assignment: CDR1 SSHAT and CDR2 FNYEAQ (reference sequence). This CDR3 contains 13 residues. CDR3 protein: CASSPTASGEQYF. The CDR3 DNA reads TGTGCCAGCAGCCCGACAGCGTCGGGCGAGCAGTACTTC.

This clonotype was observed a few times. This sequence joins TRBV20-1 and TRBJ1-1; D gene ambiguous. The CDR3 runs to 13 residues. Trimming cost V 2 bases and J 3 bases, with 10 bases left between them. CDR1 is DFQATT, CDR2 SNEGSKA, per germline (reference sequence). The CDR3 DNA sequence: TGCAGTGCTAGACCGCCCGCGGACACTGAAGCTTTCTTT. It is translated as CSARPPADTEAFF.

This clonotype was recorded at least ten times. This chain joins TRBV11-2 and TRBJ2-1; TRBD2 matches 7 bases. The V segment lost 0 bases and the J segment 4 bases; nucleotides outside the gene matches: 6. Germline CDR1 SGHAT, CDR2 FQNNGV. The CDR3 has 16 amino acids. The CDR3 here is CASSLDLLGGYNEQFF. The CDR3 DNA is TGTGCCAGCAGCTTAGATCTTCTGGGGGGGTACAATGAGCAGTTCTTC.

This clonotype came up many times. V and J are TRBV11-2 and TRBJ2-5, with 8 bases fitting TRBD1. The CDR3 spans 15 residues. Germline lookup yields CDR1 SGHAT and CDR2 FQNNGV. With 0 bases clipped from V and 5 bases from J, the junction kept 5 bases outside the gene matches. CDR3 in amino acids: CASSLDQGAQETQYF. DNA for the CDR3: TGTGCCAGCAGCTTAGATCAGGGGGCGCAGGAGACCCAGTACTTC.

Many counts were recorded for this clonotype. V usage is TRBV20-1 and J usage is TRBJ1-5, with D perhaps TRBD1 (5 bases). The V end was cut by 5 bases, the J end by 1 base, with 12 bases between. The germline V gene encodes CDR1 DFQATT and CDR2 SNEGSKA (reference sequence). The CDR3 spans 14 residues. The DNA of the CDR3 is TGCAGTGCTCACCGGGACGCAAGCAATCAGCCCCAGCATTTT. It is translated as CSAHRDASNQPQHF.

A few counts support this clonotype. The chain couples TRBV20-1 to TRBJ2-3; 8 bases are a match to TRBD2. This CDR3 has 18 residues. Losses at the gene ends were 6 bases for V and 3 bases for J; bases not matched to a gene: 20. Germline loops: CDR1 DFQATT, CDR2 SNEGSKA (reference sequence). CDR3 nucleotides: TGCAGTGCCCGTCCCGTCGGGACTAGAGGACGGGATACAGATACGCAGTATTTT. It encodes CSARPVGTRGRDTDTQYF.

At least ten counts were recorded for this clonotype. CDR3 in amino acids: CASSLSTSGANVLTF. The CDR3 DNA sequence: TGTGCCAGCAGTTTATCCACTTCTGGGGCCAACGTCCTGACTTTC. The chain couples TRBV28 to TRBJ2-6, with D unresolved. V was pared by 1 base and J by 1 base, with 5 bases between. Germline V gene data show CDR1 as MDHEN and CDR2 as SYDVKM. The CDR3 is 15 amino acids.

In its sample, this clonotype was seen a few times. This chain uses TRBV27 with TRBJ1-4, with a tentative D call TRBD1 (6 bases). Looked up from germline, CDR1 is MNHEY and CDR2 is SMNVEV (reference sequence). V lost 5 bases, J lost 8 bases, and 18 bases lay in between. The CDR3 contains 15 residues. This CDR3 reads CASSLSRDTVEKLFF. For the CDR3, the DNA is TGTGCCAGCAGTCTGTCCCGGGACACGGTCGAAAAACTGTTTTTT.

This clonotype turned up a few times. The chain has TRBV9 and TRBJ1-5, with D maybe TRBD1 (5 bases). There are 15 residues in the CDR3. Germline V gene lookup returns CDR1 SGDLS and CDR2 YYNGEE. V gave up 0 bases and J gave up 7 bases, with 14 bases separating them. This CDR3 reads CASSVAGLPNQPQHF. The CDR3 region has the DNA TGTGCCAGCAGCGTAGCAGGGTTGCCAAACCAGCCCCAGCATTTT.

The V and J genes are TRBV4-2 and TRBJ2-7, with D possibly TRBD1 on 6 matching bases. Trimming cost V 4 bases and J 2 bases, with 12 bases left between them. There are 14 residues in the CDR3. CDR1 is LGHNA and CDR2 is YNFKEQ in the germline V gene. The CDR3 loop reads CASSPLDSPYEQYF. The CDR3 nucleotides are TGTGCCAGCAGCCCTTTGGACAGCCCCTACGAGCAGTACTTC.

This clonotype was observed a few times. This chain links TRBV15 with TRBJ1-5, with D perhaps TRBD1 (6 bases). Germline CDR1 and CDR2: LNHNV and YYDKDF (reference sequence). V was trimmed by 1 base and J by 7 bases, leaving 8 bases between them. This CDR3 has 13 amino acids. CDR3: CATSRVGAQPQHF. The CDR3 coding sequence is TGTGCCACCAGCAGAGTGGGGGCGCAGCCCCAGCATTTT.